The source of this T cell receptor (beta chain) is a study of multiple sclerosis patients with progressive multifocal leukoencephalopathy (dated 2019 in TCRdb). Describing the broader study: Roughly five natalizumab-treated MS patients who did not develop PML were used as controls and were sampled longitudinally. The study examined peripheral T and B cells of MS patients who developed PML (4 under natalizumab, 1 after alemtuzumab) and treated patients who did not. From before therapy, through 6 and 12 months, up to PML onset, two natalizumab-treated patients who later developed PML were tracked longitudinally. The study was designed to detect JC virus-specific or public T-cell expansions arising at the time of PML onset.

Study-wide conclusions, independent of this receptor: Most PML patients had lower normalized Shannon entropy, suggesting less diverse TRB repertoires, while values in the natalizumab-treated controls sat near 1. TRB clones above 0.5% frequency appeared only in PML patients, but expanded clones at PML onset were already present before and during natalizumab therapy. With only a small, descriptive cohort, it remained unclear whether the findings reflect JC virus infection or general immunocompromise. Analysis was restricted to peripheral blood, although for natalizumab-associated PML, cerebrospinal fluid or brain lymphocytes might be more informative. No common TRBV or TRBJ gene usage or preferential TRBV-TRBJ pairings were detected when PML developed.

The immunoSEQ two-step multiplex PCR at survey-level depth was used to amplify TRB CDR3 regions from genomic DNA. To estimate template counts and remove amplification bias, each PCR was spiked with synthetic inline TR CDR3 controls covering all V-J pairings. Reads went through processing to reduce amplification and sequencing bias, and quantification was done against synthetic TR CDR3 analogs. In the paper's pipeline: In ImmunoSEQ Analyzer, raw data were processed so that out-of-frame sequences and CDR3s with stop codons were removed, with gene names following IMGT nomenclature. Repertoire diversity was summarized as normalized Shannon entropy, defined as 1 minus Pielou's evenness. Only TRB sequences sharing the V gene, the J gene and the CDR3 were counted as identical. Public PML clonotypes were defined as CDR3s shared by two or more PML-onset samples but absent from earlier samples, from controls, and from public databases. Skylign with the observed count method was used to analyze CDR3 amino acid composition at each position. TCRdb took over this immuneACCESS table, retaining in-frame rearrangements with V and J assigned. Such tables are incomplete; in checked studies, under half of the missing clones stem from an unresolved V gene, and the remainder is unexplained. The DNA was the basis for D and trimming; V, J and clone size are from that table. This sample is represented by some 31,000 clones; 89% of them were singletons. About 1.5% of the sample is held by the ten biggest clonotypes.

Concerning this clone itself: Its recognized antigen is unknown. Per-base qualities were not stored, and no clone one base away is much larger.

Per the publication, the time point label means: before natalizumab initiation. Every listed patient had earlier received interferon beta, and every PML patient was female. T0 blood samples were collected before the first natalizumab infusion. Ficoll-Hypaque density gradient centrifugation was used to isolate peripheral blood mononuclear cells. The source material was PBMCs. The sequence derives from a human donor with multiple sclerosis.

For the CDR3, the sequence is CASSSRLAGVLEQFF. The nucleotide sequence reads as follows: TGTGCCAGTAGTTCGCGACTAGCGGGGGTACTGGAGCAGTTCTTC. The chain employs TRBV19 and TRBJ2-1, with TRBD2 identical over 12 junction bases. At the junction V is shortened by 5 bases and J by 10 bases; bases outside the gene matches: 9. The CDR3 covers 15 residues, taking in both the cysteine and the phenylalanine. Only the CDR3 DNA stays, 45 bases, in frame from base 1. CDR1 LNHDA and CDR2 SQIVND were looked up in the germline V gene (reference sequence).